The 14 T cell receptor beta chains in this list originate from one sample, sequenced in a study of Ad26.COV2.S vaccination and SARS-CoV-2 variants. Data came from immunoSEQ multiplex PCR; TCRdb stores just in-frame clones and leaves some out. The sample shows about 480,000 clones, approximately 90% of them seen only once. The treatment here: approximately 18 received Ad26.COV2.S at low or high dose, single or two shots; five or six received placebo; per-sample allocation not given. Sampling was done on day 63 after the first vaccine or placebo injection. The material was peripheral blood, obtained in a trial of Ad26.COV2.S vaccine versus placebo. The receptors originated from a person between 18 and 59 years old who received the Ad26.COV2.S COVID-19 vaccine or a placebo.

The chain combines TRBV6-5 with TRBJ1-6; D is uncertain. V dropped 6 bases and J dropped 4 bases, with 10 bases sitting between them. This CDR3 is built from 14 residues. CDR1 MNHEY and CDR2 SVGAGI come from the germline V gene. CDR3 region: CASRTLQYNSPLHF. CDR3 DNA: TGTGCCAGCAGGACGCTACAGTATAATTCACCCCTCCACTTT.

The genes are TRBV28 and TRBJ1-2, with 7 bases identical to TRBD1. The CDR3 consists of 13 residues. Germline V gene sequence: CDR1 MDHEN, CDR2 SYDVKM. With 6 bases clipped from V and 4 bases from J, the junction kept 5 bases outside the gene matches. The CDR3: CASRQNRGYGYTF. In DNA, the CDR3 is TGTGCCAGCAGACAAAACAGGGGCTATGGCTACACCTTC.

The CDR3 loop reads CASSLSSGTGWAGGQPQHF. CDR3 DNA sequence: TGTGCCAGCAGTTTATCCAGCGGGACAGGGTGGGCGGGTGGTCAGCCCCAGCATTTT. This chain joins TRBV27 and TRBJ1-5; 9 nucleotides match TRBD1. The trim removed 0 bases at V and 6 bases at J, leaving 15 bases unmatched. This CDR3 is 19 amino acids long. Germline V gene lookup returns CDR1 MNHEY and CDR2 SMNVEV (reference sequence).

The CDR3 DNA reads TGTGCCAGCAGTACACTCGCGACAGTTCAGCCCCAGCATTTT. Its translation is CASSTLATVQPQHF. The rearrangement links TRBV27 to TRBJ1-5; D possibly corresponds to TRBD1 (5 bases). Germline CDR1 reads MNHEY; CDR2 reads SMNVEV (reference sequence). The CDR3 consists of 14 residues. V shed 5 bases and J shed 6 bases, with 14 bases lying between them.

This chain connects TRBV18 to TRBJ2-1, with D hard to call. The length of the CDR3 is 15 residues. CDR1 is KGHSH and CDR2 is LQKENI in the germline V gene. Between the trimmed V and J ends, which lost 0 bases and 1 base, there was a span of 7 bases. CDR3 coding DNA: TGTGCCAGCTCACCACCGAGCGATTCCTACAATGAGCAGTTCTTC. It translates to CASSPPSDSYNEQFF.

This rearrangement joins TRBV5-4 to TRBJ2-3; 7 bases fit TRBD2. With V trimmed by 3 bases and J by 4 bases, 8 bases remained unmatched. There are 15 residues in the CDR3. The germline V gene encodes CDR1 SGHNT and CDR2 YYREEE (reference sequence). The CDR3, as DNA: TGTGCCAGCAGCTCACCGGGACTACACTCAGATACGCAGTATTTT. It encodes CASSSPGLHSDTQYF.

This rearrangement joins TRBV5-1 to TRBJ1-1; 10 bases agree with TRBD1. Trimming took 0 bases from V and 6 from J; bases not matched to a gene: 8. Germline CDR1 reads SGHRS; CDR2 reads YFSETQ. The CDR3 contains 16 residues. For the CDR3, the DNA is TGCGCCAGCAGCTTGGTAGGACAGGGGGGGATCGCTGAAGCTTTCTTT. The encoded protein is CASSLVGQGGIAEAFF.

This clone was seen a single time. The chain carries TRBV6-6 and TRBJ1-1; D is uncertain. The V end was cut by 2 bases, the J end by 1 base, with 8 bases between. This CDR3 region has 14 residues. The germline V gene has CDR1 MNHNY and CDR2 SVGAGI (reference sequence). CDR3 protein: CASSYTRSNTEAFF. CDR3 DNA sequence: TGTGCCAGCAGTTACACGCGTTCGAACACTGAAGCTTTCTTT.

The chain joins TRBV11-3 to TRBJ2-5; 8 bases line up with TRBD1. Germline loops: CDR1 SGHNT, CDR2 YENEEA. CDR3 length: 14 amino acids. After removal of 4 bases from V and 7 bases from J, the junction contained 8 bases not matched to a gene. The CDR3 spells CASSSDRAEGTQYF. The CDR3 DNA reads as TGTGCCAGCAGCTCGGACAGGGCCGAAGGGACCCAGTACTTC.

The rearrangement joins TRBV29-1 to TRBJ2-1; D is possibly TRBD2 (6 bases). CDR1 SQVTM and CDR2 ANQGSEA come from the germline V gene. The length of the CDR3 is 16 residues. V was shortened by 8 bases and J by 0 bases, with 20 bases between the two germline ends. This chain's CDR3 is CSSKGGGGSSYNEQFF. The CDR3 nucleotides read TGCAGCTCGAAGGGAGGTGGGGGAAGCTCCTACAATGAGCAGTTCTTC.

The chain employs TRBV5-1 and TRBJ2-5, with D perhaps matching TRBD2 (6 bases). Per the germline V gene, CDR1 is SGHRS and CDR2 is YFSETQ. V lost 0 bases and J 5 bases, leaving 14 bases between the germline ends. This CDR3 has 15 residues. The CDR3 reads CASSLGPSAAETQYF. CDR3 in DNA: TGCGCCAGCAGCTTGGGTCCTAGCGCCGCTGAGACCCAGTACTTC.

This rearrangement joins TRBV13 to TRBJ2-3; D might be TRBD1 (6 bases). The V and J ends lost 2 bases and 6 bases respectively, with 15 bases between them. CDR1 and CDR2 from the germline V gene are PRHDT and FYEKMQ (reference sequence). This CDR3 comprises 15 residues. In nucleotides, the CDR3 is TGTGCCAGCAGCTTATTTACAGGGCCTTTCGATACGCAGTATTTT. Its protein product is CASSLFTGPFDTQYF.

The gene calls are TRBV27 and TRBJ2-5; 8 nucleotides align to TRBD1. V dropped 6 bases and J dropped 9; count of bases not matched to a gene: 15. From germline, CDR1 is MNHEY and CDR2 SMNVEV (reference sequence). This CDR3 region has 15 residues. The CDR3 DNA is TGTGCCAGCAGCCCTCTCGGACAGGGTCGACGGGCCCAGTACTTC. Protein sequence: CASSPLGQGRRAQYF.

The chain employs TRBV20-1 and TRBJ2-5; maybe TRBD2 (5 bases). CDR3 size: 13 residues. V was clipped by 3 bases and J by 2 bases, with 10 bases between them. Germline V gene sequence: CDR1 DFQATT, CDR2 SNEGSKA (reference sequence). CDR3 nucleotides: TGCAGTGCTAGTGAACTAGTACAAGAGACCCAGTACTTC. Translated: CSASELVQETQYF.